A single sample gave rise to the 2 T cell receptor beta chains below, sequenced in a study of a mutant IDH1 vaccine in newly diagnosed glioma (dated by TCRdb to 2020 to 2023). The method behind the library was the immunoSEQ multiplex PCR assay. What TCRdb holds here is the immuneACCESS table cut down to in-frame rearrangements. Part of the clones is not present; checked against another copy, under half of the missing clones reflect an unresolved V gene, and the others are unexplained. The sample records 50,000 to 60,000 clones, over 75% of which are singletons. The ten largest make up roughly 5% of the sample. The intended sense of this specimen's time point label: week 5, during vaccination. Each vaccine dose, consisting of 300 ug of a 20-mer mutant IDH1 peptide in Montanide, was administered subcutaneously with topical imiquimod. The antigens these receptors bind are not known. The sequencing used PBMCs, collected from a glioma patient whose treatment included an IDH1 peptide vaccine. These receptors came from a man aged 45-65 years with glioma.

V gene TRBV19 combines with J gene TRBJ1-3; D might be TRBD1 (5 bases). The germline V gene encodes CDR1 LNHDA and CDR2 SQIVND (reference sequence). The CDR3 length is 13 residues. V lost 10 bases to trimming and J lost 4 bases, with 14 bases between them. CDR3 bases: TGTGCCACCCCGGACACGAGAGGAAACACCATATATTTT. It translates to CATPDTRGNTIYF.

The J gene is TRBJ2-6, the V gene TRBV9; the D is unclear. The germline CDR1 and CDR2 sequences are SGDLS and YYNGEE. The CDR3 consists of 15 residues. Trimming took off 0 bases at V and 0 bases at J, with 4 bases between the two ends. CDR3 in amino acids: CASSVGLSGANVLTF. The CDR3 bases are TGTGCCAGCAGCGTAGGGCTCTCTGGGGCCAACGTCCTGACTTTC.